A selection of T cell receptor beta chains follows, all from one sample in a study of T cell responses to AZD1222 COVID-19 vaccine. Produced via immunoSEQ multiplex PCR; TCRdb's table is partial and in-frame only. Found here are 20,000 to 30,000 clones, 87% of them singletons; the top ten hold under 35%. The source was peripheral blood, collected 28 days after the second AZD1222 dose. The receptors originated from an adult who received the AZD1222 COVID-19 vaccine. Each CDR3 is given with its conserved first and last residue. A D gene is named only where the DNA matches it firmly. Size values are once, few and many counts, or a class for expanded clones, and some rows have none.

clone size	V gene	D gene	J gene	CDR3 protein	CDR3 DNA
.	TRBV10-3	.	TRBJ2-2	CAISESWAGTGELFF	TGTGCCATCAGTGAGTCTTGGGCAGGCACCGGGGAGCTGTTTTTT
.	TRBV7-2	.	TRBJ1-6	CASSATSSYNSPLHF	TGTGCCAGCAGCGCTACTAGCTCCTATAATTCACCCCTCCACTTT
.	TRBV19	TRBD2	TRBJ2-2	CASSITSGTGELFF	TGTGCCAGTAGTATAACTAGCGGGACCGGGGAGCTGTTTTTT
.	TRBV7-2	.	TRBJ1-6	CASNPNPGARPPLHF	TGTGCCAGCAACCCAAACCCAGGGGCAAGGCCACCCCTCCACTTT
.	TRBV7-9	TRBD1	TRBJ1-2	CASSDGDSPNYGYTF	TGTGCCAGCAGCGATGGGGACAGCCCAAATTATGGCTACACCTTC
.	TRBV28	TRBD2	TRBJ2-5	CASSRRTAGGLQETQYF	TGTGCCAGCAGTAGGAGGACGGCGGGAGGGCTACAAGAGACCCAGTACTTC
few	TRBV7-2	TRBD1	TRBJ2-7	CASSPDRGPYEQYF	TGTGCCAGCAGCCCAGACAGGGGGCCGTACGAGCAGTACTTC
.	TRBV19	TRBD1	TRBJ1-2	CASSMRLGTGIASANYGYTF	TGTGCCAGTAGTATGCGCCTAGGGACAGGGATTGCGTCGGCTAACTATGGCTACACCTTC
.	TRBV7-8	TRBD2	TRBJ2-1	CASSLGSGIPSYNEQFF	TGTGCCAGCAGCCTGGGCAGCGGGATCCCCTCCTACAATGAGCAGTTCTTC
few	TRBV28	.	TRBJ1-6	CASSWSGGTLHF	TGTGCCAGCAGTTGGTCCGGGGGCACCCTCCACTTT
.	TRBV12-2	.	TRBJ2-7	CASRLIAGTGAHEQYF	TGTGCAAGTCGCCTAATAGCCGGGACAGGGGCGCACGAGCAGTACTTC
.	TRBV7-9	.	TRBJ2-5	CASSRGWETQYF	TGTGCCAGCAGCCGCGGATGGGAGACCCAGTACTTC
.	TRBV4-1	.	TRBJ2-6	CASSQVPGANVLTF	TGCGCCAGCAGCCAAGTCCCTGGGGCCAACGTCCTGACTTTC
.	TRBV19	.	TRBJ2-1	CASSITGWGYEQFF	TGTGCCAGTAGTATCACGGGTTGGGGGTATGAGCAGTTCTTC
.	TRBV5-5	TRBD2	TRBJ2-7	CASSLGLAGGYEQYF	TGTGCCAGCAGCCTGGGACTAGCGGGAGGGTACGAGCAGTACTTC
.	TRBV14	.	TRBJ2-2	CASSLGRYTGELFF	TGTGCCAGCAGCCTAGGACGGTACACCGGGGAGCTGTTTTTT
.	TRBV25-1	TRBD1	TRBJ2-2	CASSGTGTGIAGELFF	TGTGCCAGCAGTGGGACCGGGACAGGAATCGCCGGGGAGCTGTTTTTT
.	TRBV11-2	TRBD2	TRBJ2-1	CASSTLSGIYNEQFF	TGTGCCAGCAGCACTCTTAGCGGGATCTACAATGAGCAGTTCTTC
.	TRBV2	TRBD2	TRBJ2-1	CASSAQGLAGGNEQFF	TGTGCCAGCAGTGCCCAGGGACTAGCGGGAGGCAATGAGCAGTTCTTC
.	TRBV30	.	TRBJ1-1	CAWTKWGGEAEAFF	TGTGCCTGGACCAAATGGGGGGGGGAGGCTGAAGCTTTCTTT
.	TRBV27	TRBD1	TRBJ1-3	CASSLSGTGIATGNTIYF	TGTGCCAGCAGTTTATCTGGGACAGGGATCGCAACTGGAAACACCATATATTTT
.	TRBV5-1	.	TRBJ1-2	CASSYSLNYGYTF	TGCGCCAGCAGCTACTCCCTTAACTATGGCTACACCTTC
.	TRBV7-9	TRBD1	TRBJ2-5	CASSLADRGRRETQYF	TGTGCCAGCAGCTTAGCGGACAGGGGGAGGCGGGAGACCCAGTACTTC
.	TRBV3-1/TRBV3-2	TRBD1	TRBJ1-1	CASSQFGQGGAFF	TGTGCCAGCAGCCAATTCGGGCAGGGGGGGGCTTTCTTT
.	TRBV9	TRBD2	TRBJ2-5	CASSVGAGVGETQYF	TGTGCCAGCAGCGTTGGAGCGGGAGTAGGAGAGACCCAGTACTTC
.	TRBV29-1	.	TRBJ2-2	CSVSVGTGELFF	TGCAGTGTTTCGGTAGGCACCGGGGAGCTGTTTTTT
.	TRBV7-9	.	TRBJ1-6	CASSLDGYWDSPLHF	TGTGCCAGCAGCTTGGACGGGTATTGGGATTCACCCCTCCACTTT
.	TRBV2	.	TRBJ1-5	CASSEGQGGQPQHF	TGTGCCAGCAGTGAGGGGCAGGGTGGGCAGCCCCAGCATTTT
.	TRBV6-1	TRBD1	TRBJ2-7	CASSEGTGVHEQYF	TGTGCCAGCAGTGAAGGGACAGGGGTCCACGAGCAGTACTTC
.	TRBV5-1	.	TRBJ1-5	CASSSGDTNSNQPQHF	TGCGCCAGCAGCTCCGGGGACACGAATAGCAATCAGCCCCAGCATTTT
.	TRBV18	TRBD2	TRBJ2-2	CASSPTSGIGGELFF	TGTGCCAGCTCACCGACTAGCGGGATAGGCGGGGAGCTGTTTTTT
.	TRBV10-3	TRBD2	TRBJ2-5	CAISGIGLAGGETQYF	TGTGCCATCAGTGGAATCGGACTAGCGGGGGGAGAGACCCAGTACTTC
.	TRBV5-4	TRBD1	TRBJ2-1	CASSLGGTGAPNEQFF	TGTGCCAGCAGCTTGGGCGGGACAGGGGCTCCCAATGAGCAGTTCTTC
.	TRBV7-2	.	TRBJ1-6	CASSLQYSPLHF	TGTGCCAGCAGCCTCCAATATTCACCCCTCCACTTT
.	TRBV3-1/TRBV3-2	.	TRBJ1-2	CASSQDWRQTARYTF	TGTGCCAGCAGCCAAGATTGGAGACAGACGGCGCGCTACACCTTC